These 32 T cell receptor beta chains were all obtained from the same sample, sequenced in a study of T cell repertoires and HLA-DP antigens. Profiling relied on immunoSEQ multiplex PCR, and the TCRdb table lists in-frame clones only, not all of them. The sample records about 110,000 clones, over 90% being singletons. Antigen specificity for these receptors is unknown. The sample consisted of CD4+ T cells from PBMCs. These receptor sequences come from a woman under 30 in good health and CMV-seronegative.

This rearrangement joins TRBV10-1 to TRBJ2-1, with TRBD1 matching 9 bases. Germline V lookup: CDR1 WNHNN, CDR2 SYGVQD (reference sequence). The CDR3 has 15 residues. The J segment lost 6 bases and the V segment lost 0 bases, leaving 3 bases of the junction unmatched. The CDR3 bases are TGCGCCAGCAGTGAGTCGAGGACAGGGGCCAATGAGCAGTTCTTC. This encodes CASSESRTGANEQFF.

V and J are TRBV4-3 and TRBJ2-5, with D perhaps TRBD1 or TRBD2 (5 bases each). The CDR3 spans 15 residues. The V gene's germline CDR1 is LGHNA and CDR2 YSLEER. V shed 4 bases and J shed 4 bases, with 16 bases lying between them. The CDR3 is CASSRFPGPGETQYF. Here the CDR3 DNA reads TGCGCCAGCAGCCGATTTCCGGGGCCGGGAGAGACCCAGTACTTC.

The rearrangement uses TRBV6-6 and TRBJ1-6; no definite D call. V lost 8 bases and J lost 9, with 20 bases in between. Germline V CDR1 and CDR2: MNHNY, SVGAGI (reference sequence). This CDR3 has 15 residues. CDR3 sequence (DNA): TGTGCCAGCCCGGCAAGAGAGGACCCGGGTTCACCCCTCCACTTT. Protein sequence: CASPAREDPGSPLHF.

This clone is a singleton in its sample. The rearrangement joins TRBV2 to TRBJ2-3; D might be TRBD2 (6 bases). Germline V gene data show CDR1 as SNHLY and CDR2 as FYNNEI. CDR3 length equals 14 residues. The germline V and J ends were trimmed by 4 bases and 6 bases, with 14 bases remaining between them. The CDR3: CASSGEAGRDTQYF. DNA for the CDR3: TGTGCCAGCAGTGGGGAGGCGGGGCGGGATACGCAGTATTTT.

The V and J genes are TRBV9 and TRBJ2-1; 11 bases are a match to TRBD2. V shed 4 bases, J shed 9 bases, and the junction held 6 bases outside the gene matches. CDR1 SGDLS and CDR2 YYNGEE come from the germline V gene. There are 14 residues in the CDR3. DNA of the CDR3: TGTGCCAGCAGCAGTAGCGGGAGGGCCTCTGAGCAGTTCTTC. Protein product: CASSSSGRASEQFF.

The V call is TRBV7-8, the J call TRBJ1-5, with 7 bases fitting TRBD1. This CDR3 comprises 19 residues. From germline, CDR1 is SGHVS and CDR2 FQNEAQ. J lost 0 bases, V lost 5 bases, and 16 bases had no gene match. The CDR3, as DNA: TGTGCCAGCAGCGTACCGGGACGACAGGGTCTTTATAGCAATCAGCCCCAGCATTTT. It specifies CASSVPGRQGLYSNQPQHF.

This chain joins TRBV4-1 and TRBJ1-3, with TRBD1 matching 10 bases. This CDR3 spans 16 amino acids. The germline CDR1 and CDR2 sequences are MGHRA and YSYEKL. V dropped 4 bases and J dropped 0; count of bases not matched to a gene: 3. CDR3 loop: CASSPGQGSSGNTIYF. DNA for the CDR3: TGCGCCAGCAGCCCGGGACAGGGGAGCTCTGGAAACACCATATATTTT.

The V call is TRBV19, the J call TRBJ1-4; D is uncertain. Trimming took 7 bases from V and 5 from J, leaving 11 bases between them. The CDR3 sequence is 13 residues long. The germline CDR1 and CDR2 sequences are LNHDA and SQIVND (reference sequence). CDR3 sequence (DNA): TGTGCCAGTATGGGGAAGGCGAATGAAAAACTGTTTTTT. It yields the protein CASMGKANEKLFF.

This rearrangement joins TRBV6-5 to TRBJ2-7, with D perhaps matching TRBD2 (5 bases). This CDR3 spans 12 amino acids. Germline loops: CDR1 MNHEY, CDR2 SVGAGI. Deletions cut 9 bases from V and 2 bases from J, with 11 bases between. CDR3 sequence reads: CASGRGTYEQYF. The CDR3 DNA follows: TGTGCCAGTGGACGGGGAACCTACGAGCAGTACTTC.

CDR3 in amino acids: CAWSLDRTGAGRQYF. As DNA, the CDR3 is TGTGCCTGGAGTCTTGACAGGACAGGAGCGGGTCGGCAGTACTTC. The gene calls are TRBV30 and TRBJ2-7; perhaps TRBD1 as D (7 bases). Germline V lookup: CDR1 GTSNPN, CDR2 SVGIG (reference sequence). The CDR3 totals 15 residues. V dropped 2 bases and J dropped 9 bases, with 23 bases sitting between them.

V is TRBV5-1 and J is TRBJ2-2, with D perhaps matching TRBD1 or TRBD2 (6 bases each). There are 15 residues in the CDR3. Trimming cost V 2 bases and J 3 bases, with 11 bases left between them. Germline V gene data show CDR1 as SGHRS and CDR2 as YFSETQ. The CDR3 region is CASSFGGQYTGELFF. The DNA of the CDR3 is TGCGCCAGCAGCTTCGGGGGACAATACACCGGGGAGCTGTTTTTT.

The chain carries TRBV29-1 and TRBJ1-2; no clear D gene. V lost 7 bases and J lost 3, with 15 bases in between. There are 13 residues in the CDR3. Germline V gene data show CDR1 as SQVTM and CDR2 as ANQGSEA. CDR3 amino acids: CSALGLEDYGYTF. CDR3 nucleotides: TGCAGCGCCCTGGGCCTTGAGGACTATGGCTACACCTTC.

In regard to this clone: The same CDR3 can be traced to other DNA sequences in this sample. The gene calls are TRBV5-5 and TRBJ2-5; D may be TRBD1 (5 bases). The CDR3 sequence is 14 residues long. Germline CDR1 is SGHKS and CDR2 is YYEKEE (reference sequence). V was cut by 2 bases and J by 4 bases, with 12 bases left in between. The CDR3 loop reads CASSFSDRGETQYF. CDR3 nucleotide sequence: TGTGCCAGCAGCTTTTCCGATAGGGGAGAGACCCAGTACTTC.

This clone turned up a few times. The rearrangement joins TRBV11-2 to TRBJ2-7, with 7 bases aligning to TRBD1. The CDR3 is made up of 13 amino acids. Per germline, CDR1 SGHAT and CDR2 FQNNGV. With V trimmed by 0 bases and J by 5 bases, 1 base remained unmatched. The CDR3 loop reads CASSLERGHEQYV. In DNA form, the CDR3 reads TGTGCCAGCAGCTTAGAGAGGGGGCACGAGCAGTACGTC.

CDR3 residues: CAWRGSGNTIYF. Written as DNA, the CDR3 is TGTGCCTGGCGGGGCTCTGGAAACACCATATATTTT. The V gene is TRBV30, the J gene TRBJ1-3; D not resolved. CDR3 length: 12 amino acids. V was clipped by 5 bases and J by 0 bases, with 5 bases between them. CDR1 and CDR2 (germline): GTSNPN, SVGIG (reference sequence). The complete variable domain, with remaining parts taken from reference TRBV30 and TRBJ1-3, reads SQTIHQWPATLVQPVGSPLSLECTVEGTSNPNLYWYRQAAGRGLQLLFYSVGIGQISSEVPQNLSASRPQDRQFILSSKKLLLSDSGFYLCAWRGSGNTIYFGEGSWLTVV.

The CDR3 nucleotides are TGTGCCAGCAGCCTGCGTCGGGGGCGGGCCTACAATGAGCAGTTCTTC. It specifies CASSLRRGRAYNEQFF. This chain connects TRBV14 to TRBJ2-1, with D perhaps being TRBD1 or TRBD2 (6 bases each). Per the germline V gene, CDR1 is SGHDN and CDR2 is FVKESK. Trimming took off 4 bases at V and 2 bases at J, with 15 bases between the two ends. The CDR3 runs to 16 residues.

The CDR3 reads CASSSFGRKNTEAFF. CDR3 bases: TGTGCCAGCAGCTCCTTCGGGCGCAAGAACACTGAAGCTTTCTTT. The chain joins TRBV6-5 to TRBJ1-1; D is uncertain. V lost 6 bases and J 1 base, leaving 15 bases between the germline ends. The germline gives CDR1 MNHEY, CDR2 SVGAGI. The CDR3 is made up of 15 amino acids.

CDR3 in amino acids: CASSSGTSGGHQETQYF. CDR3 bases: TGTGCCAGCAGCTCAGGGACTAGCGGGGGCCACCAAGAGACCCAGTACTTC. This chain links TRBV9 with TRBJ2-5, with 14 bases fitting TRBD2. Germline loops: CDR1 SGDLS, CDR2 YYNGEE. Trimming removed 4 bases from V and 0 bases from J; junction bases left unmatched: 5. CDR3 length: 17 amino acids. Together with reference TRBV9 and TRBJ2-5, the CDR3 gives the full variable domain: DSGVTQTPKHLITATGQRVTLRCSPRSGDLSVYWYQQSLDQGLQFLIQYYNGEERAKGNILERFSAQQFPDLHSELNLSSLELGDSALYFCASSSGTSGGHQETQYFGPGTRLLVL.

This clone was recorded only once. The rearrangement links TRBV18 to TRBJ2-1; D call uncertain. The germline CDR1 and CDR2 sequences are KGHSH and LQKENI. CDR3 length: 14 residues. The V and J ends lost 3 bases and 5 bases respectively, with 11 bases between them. CDR3 amino acids: CASSPPTPDNEQFF. The CDR3 region has the DNA TGTGCCAGCTCACCCCCGACCCCGGACAATGAGCAGTTCTTC.

V and J are TRBV7-9 and TRBJ2-3; 11 nucleotides agree with TRBD2. V shed 4 bases and J 2 bases; nucleotides not matched to a gene: 8. This CDR3 comprises 17 residues. Looked up from germline, CDR1 is SEHNR and CDR2 is FQNEAQ (reference sequence). CDR3: CASSSRRLAGNTDTQYF. CDR3 coding DNA: TGTGCCAGCAGCTCTCGGCGACTAGCGGGGAACACAGATACGCAGTATTTT.

This chain connects TRBV5-1 to TRBJ1-2; tentative D call: TRBD1 (6 bases). CDR3 length equals 12 residues. Trimming left V 0 bases short and J 7 bases short, with 7 bases between. Germline V gene data show CDR1 as SGHRS and CDR2 as YFSETQ. CDR3 in amino acids: CASSLEGGGYTF. The DNA of the CDR3 is TGCGCCAGCAGCTTGGAAGGGGGTGGCTACACCTTC.

The chain links TRBV5-3 to TRBJ1-2, with D possibly TRBD1 on 5 matching bases. TRBV5-3 is an ORF, and what it does is uncertain. The ends were cut back, 0 bases at V and 6 bases at J, with 21 bases in the middle. The CDR3 contains 17 residues. This chain's CDR3 is CARSLARQGVGENGYTF. In nucleotides, the CDR3 is TGTGCCAGAAGCTTGGCTCGACAAGGGGTGGGAGAGAATGGCTACACCTTC.

CDR3 coding DNA: TGTGCCAGCAGCTTACCCCCCGGCAGGGTGCCTCCTAATTCACCCCTCCACTTT. It translates to CASSLPPGRVPPNSPLHF. V is TRBV11-3 and J is TRBJ1-6, with a tentative D call TRBD1 (5 bases). CDR1 and CDR2 (germline): SGHNT, YENEEA. The CDR3 length is 18 residues. V lost 2 bases and J lost 6, with 20 bases in between.

The chain employs TRBV5-1 and TRBJ2-7; TRBD1 is a possible D gene (5 bases). Trimming cost V 0 bases and J 0 bases, with 10 bases left between them. The CDR3 covers 15 residues. The V gene's germline CDR1 is SGHRS and CDR2 YFSETQ. CDR3 amino acids: CASSLGQTYSYEQYF. CDR3 sequence (DNA): TGCGCCAGCAGCTTGGGACAGACCTACTCCTACGAGCAGTACTTC.

This clone showed up just once. V gene TRBV7-8 combines with J gene TRBJ2-7; D not resolved. The CDR3 extends over 13 amino acids. The germline V gene has CDR1 SGHVS and CDR2 FQNEAQ. Trimming cost V 4 bases and J 3 bases, with 10 bases left between them. The CDR3 DNA reads as TGTGCCAGCAGCTCGTATAGGCTCTACGAGCAGTACGTC. Its protein product is CASSSYRLYEQYV.

J is TRBJ1-2 and V is TRBV28, with 9 positions matching TRBD1. The CDR3 sequence is 18 residues long. The J segment lost 5 bases and the V segment lost 2 bases, leaving 15 bases of the junction unmatched. CDR1 is MDHEN and CDR2 is SYDVKM in the germline V gene. CDR3 in amino acids: CASSLIGDLYRGLYGYTF. In DNA form, the CDR3 reads TGTGCCAGCAGTTTAATCGGGGATCTCTACAGGGGGCTGTATGGCTACACCTTC.

The chain employs TRBV11-2 and TRBJ2-7, with D perhaps matching TRBD1 (5 bases). The CDR3 contains 16 residues. Deletions cut 2 bases from V and 2 bases from J, with 16 bases between. Looked up from germline, CDR1 is SGHAT and CDR2 is FQNNGV. CDR3 sequence (DNA): TGTGCCAGCAGCTTAACTGGCAGGGTTTCCCCCTACGAGCAGTACGTC. Encoded protein: CASSLTGRVSPYEQYV.

The CDR3 DNA is TGCGCCAGCAGCCCCGGGACAGGGGGCCAAGAGACCCAGTACTTC. As protein: CASSPGTGGQETQYF. This sequence joins TRBV5-1 and TRBJ2-5; 11 nucleotides align to TRBD1. The CDR3 is 15 residues long. Trimming at V came to 4 bases and at J to 1 base, leaving 3 bases not matched to a gene. Germline assignment: CDR1 SGHRS and CDR2 YFSETQ.

V gene TRBV7-8 combines with J gene TRBJ2-1, with 11 bases matching TRBD2. The CDR3 contains 15 residues. The ends lost 5 bases at V and 9 bases at J; junction bases unmatched: 9. Looked up from germline, CDR1 is SGHVS and CDR2 is FQNEAQ. The CDR3 is CASSLLSGGAGEQFF. CDR3 coding DNA: TGTGCCAGCAGCCTACTTAGCGGGGGGGCTGGTGAGCAGTTCTTC.

J is TRBJ1-5 and V is TRBV6-5; D unresolved. The length of the CDR3 is 14 residues. Germline-derived CDR1 and CDR2 are MNHEY and SVGAGI. Trimming took off 2 bases at V and 5 bases at J, with 10 bases between the two ends. CDR3 nucleotides: TGTGCCAGCAGTTACGTGCAGGTCTATCAGCCCCAGCATTTT. Translating gives CASSYVQVYQPQHF.

The rearrangement joins TRBV11-2 to TRBJ1-3, with 8 positions matching TRBD1. CDR1 SGHAT and CDR2 FQNNGV come from the germline V gene. The ends lost 2 bases at V and 0 bases at J; junction bases unmatched: 6. There are 17 residues in the CDR3. In DNA form, the CDR3 reads TGTGCCAGCAGCTTAATTGGGACAGGTCTCTCTGGAAACACCATATATTTT. Encoded protein: CASSLIGTGLSGNTIYF.

The chain employs TRBV7-2 and TRBJ2-3; D is perhaps TRBD1 or TRBD2 (5 bases each). Per germline, CDR1 SGHTA and CDR2 FQGNSA. V was clipped by 5 bases and J by 6 bases, with 15 bases between them. The length of the CDR3 is 14 residues. The CDR3 nucleotides are TGTGCCAGCAGCCCCGGGACCAGAGTGGATACGCAGTATTTT. Protein: CASSPGTRVDTQYF.